A selection of T cell receptor beta chains follows, all from one sample in a study of technical replicates of blood from several donors. Method: immunoSEQ multiplex PCR; TCRdb's copy keeps in-frame clones and lacks some. The sample shows approximately 100,000 clones, about 94% of them seen only once. Sequencing was carried out using T cells isolated from PBMCs. The source of these receptors is a human donor in good health. The CDR3 runs from the conserved cysteine through the conserved F or W. The order of the fields is CDR3 DNA, CDR3 protein, clone size, J gene, CDR3 length, D gene, V gene. A D gene is named only where the DNA matches it firmly. Clone size, where shown, is once, few, many, or a class for clones that have expanded.

CDR3nt: TGCGCCAGCAGCGAACAGGCCCCGCTTAACTATGGCTACACCTTC
CDR3aa: CASSEQAPLNYGYTF
abundance: .
j_gene: TRBJ1-2
len: 15
d_gene: .
v_gene: TRBV5-1

CDR3nt: TGCAGCTCCCTTTGGGACAGTTCAGAGTTCTTC
CDR3aa: CSSLWDSSEFF
abundance: .
j_gene: TRBJ2-1
len: 11
d_gene: TRBD1
v_gene: TRBV29-1

CDR3nt: TGTGCCAGCAGCCCGGGACACAGAGTTCGACTAGCCAAAAACATTCAGTACTTC
CDR3aa: CASSPGHRVRLAKNIQYF
abundance: once
j_gene: TRBJ2-4
len: 18
d_gene: .
v_gene: TRBV7-6

CDR3nt: TGTGCCAGCGGGACCATAGCGGGAGGAGTGGATACGCAGTATTTT
CDR3aa: CASGTIAGGVDTQYF
abundance: .
j_gene: TRBJ2-3
len: 15
d_gene: TRBD2
v_gene: TRBV6-5

CDR3nt: TGTGCCAGCAGTTATTTCGCCGGGACAGAACCTGAAAAACTGTTTTTT
CDR3aa: CASSYFAGTEPEKLFF
abundance: .
j_gene: TRBJ1-4
len: 16
d_gene: TRBD1
v_gene: TRBV6-5

CDR3nt: TGCGCCAGCAGCGTTTCACAGGGCTATGGCTACACCTTC
CDR3aa: CASSVSQGYGYTF
abundance: .
j_gene: TRBJ1-2
len: 13
d_gene: .
v_gene: TRBV5-1

CDR3nt: TGTGCCAGCAGGAAAAACCAGGGGGGCGATGAAAAACTGTTTTTT
CDR3aa: CASRKNQGGDEKLFF
abundance: once
j_gene: TRBJ1-4
len: 15
d_gene: TRBD1
v_gene: TRBV6-5

CDR3nt: TGTGCCAGCAGCCCGACCGGGATAAAAGAGACCCAGTACTTC
CDR3aa: CASSPTGIKETQYF
abundance: .
j_gene: TRBJ2-5
len: 14
d_gene: .
v_gene: TRBV28

CDR3nt: TGTGCCAGCAGCCCCACAGGGGGTATGTCCGGGGAGCTGTTTTTT
CDR3aa: CASSPTGGMSGELFF
abundance: .
j_gene: TRBJ2-2
len: 15
d_gene: TRBD1
v_gene: TRBV28

CDR3nt: TGTGCCAGCAGGGTTGAGTCGGGACAAGGTAGTTCCTATGGCTACACCTTC
CDR3aa: CASRVESGQGSSYGYTF
abundance: .
j_gene: TRBJ1-2
len: 17
d_gene: .
v_gene: TRBV14

CDR3nt: TGTGCCAGCAGACCGGGGGGTTCCACCTACGAGCAGTACTTC
CDR3aa: CASRPGGSTYEQYF
abundance: .
j_gene: TRBJ2-7
len: 14
d_gene: TRBD2
v_gene: TRBV5-6

CDR3nt: TGTGCCTGGCGGACAGGAGGGTCATATGGCTACACCTTC
CDR3aa: CAWRTGGSYGYTF
abundance: once
j_gene: TRBJ1-2
len: 13
d_gene: TRBD1
v_gene: TRBV30

CDR3nt: TGTGCCAGCAGCTTAGGCGGGACTAGCGATGAGCAGTTCTTC
CDR3aa: CASSLGGTSDEQFF
abundance: .
j_gene: TRBJ2-1
len: 14
d_gene: TRBD2
v_gene: TRBV7-9

CDR3nt: TGTGCCAGCAGCCCGGGACAGGGTTACAATGAGCAGTTCTTC
CDR3aa: CASSPGQGYNEQFF
abundance: .
j_gene: TRBJ2-1
len: 14
d_gene: TRBD1
v_gene: TRBV6-5

CDR3nt: TGCGCCAGCAGCCAAGTTCAGCGGGAGTCAGAGACCCAGTACTTC
CDR3aa: CASSQVQRESETQYF
abundance: .
j_gene: TRBJ2-5
len: 15
d_gene: TRBD2
v_gene: TRBV4-1

CDR3nt: TGTGCCAGCAGTCCTTCGACAGGGGGACGCTACGAGCAGTACTTC
CDR3aa: CASSPSTGGRYEQYF
abundance: .
j_gene: TRBJ2-7
len: 15
d_gene: TRBD1
v_gene: TRBV27